The 17 T cell receptor beta chains presented below share a single source sample, sequenced in a study of T cell repertoires in cytomegalovirus infection. A single record per CDR3 protein comes from TCRdb applying MiXCR to the reads. The sample carries about 920,000 distinct CDR3 sequences, roughly 30% recorded once. Their specific antigens are unknown. The material sequenced was cultured CD8+ T cells from PBMCs, taken from culture after CMV antigen stimulation. The receptors originated from a human donor in good health (CMV status not recorded). Some clones in this sample may be carry-over from other donors' samples.

This clonotype was detected ten times or more. V usage is TRBV12-3 or TRBV12-4 and J usage is TRBJ1-1; no clear D. The CDR3 contains 14 residues. V lost 5 bases and J 6 bases, leaving 16 bases between the germline ends. The CDR3 spells CASSPLSSLAEAFF. The CDR3 DNA is TGTGCCAGCAGTCCACTTAGCTCGTTGGCTGAAGCTTTCTTT.

This clonotype was seen a handful of times. The chain links TRBV7-2 to TRBJ2-6; D assignment may be TRBD1 or TRBD2 (6 bases each). Per the germline V gene, CDR1 is SGHTA and CDR2 is FQGNSA. The CDR3 contains 15 residues. V was pared by 10 bases and J by 0 bases, with 13 bases between. CDR3 in amino acids: CATRGGSSGANVLTF. The CDR3 coding sequence is TGTGCCACCAGGGGAGGTAGCTCTGGGGCCAACGTCCTGACTTTC.

This clonotype came up a few times. The rearrangement links TRBV19 to TRBJ2-5; TRBD1 matches at 7 bases. The germline gives CDR1 LNHDA, CDR2 SQIVND (reference sequence). V was clipped by 3 bases and J by 3 bases; unmatched bases: 10. This CDR3 spans 16 amino acids. The CDR3 nucleotides are TGTGCCAGTAGTATGTCCCCAGGGGGTGTAGAAGAGACCCAGTACTTC. The encoded protein is CASSMSPGGVEETQYF.

V gene TRBV20-1 combines with J gene TRBJ1-2; 7 positions agree with TRBD1. With V trimmed by 3 bases and J by 5 bases, 9 bases remained unmatched. Per germline, CDR1 DFQATT and CDR2 SNEGSKA (reference sequence). This CDR3 is built from 14 residues. This CDR3 is CSARTGRDVYGYTF. The CDR3 DNA reads TGCAGTGCTAGGACAGGGAGGGACGTGTATGGCTACACCTTC.

In its sample, this clonotype was seen many times. CDR3 in amino acids: CASSPGQGPYGYTF. The DNA of the CDR3 is TGTGCCAGCAGCCCGGGACAGGGACCCTATGGCTACACCTTC. The V call is TRBV12-3 or TRBV12-4, the J call TRBJ1-2, with 9 bases that match TRBD1. V dropped 6 bases and J dropped 4; count of bases not matched to a gene: 6. The CDR3 spans 14 residues.

This clonotype was counted between two and nine times. The chain joins TRBV6-1 to TRBJ1-1; D unclear. V was shortened by 0 bases and J by 8 bases, with 13 bases between the two germline ends. The CDR3 covers 14 residues. In germline, CDR1 is MNHNS, CDR2 SASEGT. CDR3 sequence (DNA): TGTGCCAGCAGTGAAGCGCGTTCGATCGCAGAAGCTTTCTTT. Translation: CASSEARSIAEAFF.

The V and J genes are TRBV28 and TRBJ2-1; D ambiguous. CDR3 length equals 14 residues. With 5 bases removed from V and 8 bases from J, the gap between germline ends came to 16 bases. Per germline, CDR1 MDHEN and CDR2 SYDVKM. The CDR3 nucleotides read TGTGCCAGCAGTGGTTCGGGTTCTCGGGATGAGCAGTTCTTC. This encodes CASSGSGSRDEQFF.

The chain is built from TRBV7-9 and TRBJ2-7; 7 nucleotides agree with TRBD1. V gave up 5 bases and J gave up 2 bases; unmatched junction bases: 9. Germline V CDR1 and CDR2: SEHNR, FQNEAQ (reference sequence). CDR3 size: 15 residues. The CDR3 loop reads CASSGDRDRAYEQYF. CDR3 nucleotide sequence: TGTGCCAGCAGCGGGGACCGGGACAGAGCCTACGAGCAGTACTTC. Full variable domain (missing parts from reference TRBV7-9 and TRBJ2-7): DTGVSQNPRHKITKRGQNVTFRCDPISEHNRLYWYRQTLGQGPEFLTYFQNEAQLEKSRLLSDRFSAERPKGSFSTLEIQRTEQGDSAMYLCASSGDRDRAYEQYFGPGTRLTVT.

The sample holds many counts of this clonotype. The chain carries TRBV7-8 and TRBJ1-2; D might be TRBD1 (6 bases). V was shortened by 4 bases and J by 7 bases, with 16 bases between the two germline ends. Looked up from germline, CDR1 is SGHVS and CDR2 is FQNEAQ. The CDR3 runs to 14 residues. The CDR3 spells CASSSGHGAAGYTF. The CDR3 DNA reads as TGTGCCAGCAGCTCGGGACACGGCGCGGCTGGCTACACCTTC.

This clonotype appeared a few times. This chain links TRBV5-5 with TRBJ2-3, with D possibly matching TRBD2 (6 bases). Trimming took 0 bases from V and 1 from J, leaving 12 bases between them. The V gene's germline CDR1 is SGHKS and CDR2 YYEKEE (reference sequence). The CDR3 has 16 amino acids. CDR3 loop: CASSLALALRTDTQYF. In DNA, the CDR3 is TGTGCCAGCAGCTTGGCCCTAGCGCTCCGCACAGATACGCAGTATTTT.

This clonotype was counted a few times. The chain recombines TRBV29-1 with TRBJ1-4; TRBD1 aligns across 10 bases. The V gene's germline CDR1 is SQVTM and CDR2 ANQGSEA. The CDR3 runs to 13 residues. Germline trimming cut 4 bases from V and 8 bases from J; bases unmatched to any gene: 4. CDR3 amino acids: CSVATGGEEKLFF. CDR3 nucleotide sequence: TGCAGCGTTGCGACAGGGGGCGAGGAAAAACTGTTTTTT.

J is TRBJ2-1 and V is TRBV6-5; possibly TRBD2 for D (5 bases). The CDR3 runs 14 residues. Deletions cut 2 bases from V and 8 bases from J, with 13 bases between. Germline CDR1 reads MNHEY; CDR2 reads SVGAGI. This chain's CDR3 is CASSYGSPGYEQFF. The CDR3 DNA follows: TGTGCCAGCAGTTACGGGAGTCCGGGCTATGAGCAGTTCTTC.

In this sample, this clonotype turned up many times. The rearrangement links TRBV28 to TRBJ2-2, with 12 bases that match TRBD1. V shed 6 bases, J shed 5 bases, and the junction held 10 bases outside the gene matches. Per germline, CDR1 MDHEN and CDR2 SYDVKM. The CDR3 totals 17 residues. This CDR3 reads CASSYRDRGLGTGELFF. The CDR3 DNA is TGTGCCAGCAGCTACCGGGACAGGGGGCTTGGGACCGGGGAGCTGTTTTTT.

This chain links TRBV12-3 or TRBV12-4 with TRBJ2-2; D is possibly TRBD2 (6 bases). The CDR3 has 14 amino acids. The ends were cut back, 7 bases at V and 6 bases at J, with 15 bases in the middle. CDR3 residues: CASKTGTRPGELFF. The CDR3 nucleotides read TGTGCCAGCAAAACCGGGACTCGGCCCGGGGAGCTGTTTTTT.

This clonotype came up a few times. This chain joins TRBV11-1 and TRBJ2-7; D perhaps matches TRBD2 (5 bases). In germline, CDR1 is SGHAT, CDR2 FQDESV (reference sequence). CDR3 size: 15 residues. The V end was cut by 3 bases, the J end by 7 bases, with 19 bases between. CDR3 region: CASSFPRDGGGEQYF. The CDR3 DNA is TGTGCCAGCAGCTTCCCTCGTGACGGCGGCGGGGAGCAGTACTTC.

A few counts support this clonotype. This chain joins TRBV4-1 and TRBJ1-2; the match to TRBD1 covers 7 bases. The CDR3 runs 15 residues. With 3 bases clipped from V and 4 bases from J, the junction kept 8 bases outside the gene matches. The V gene's germline CDR1 is MGHRA and CDR2 YSYEKL. The CDR3 DNA reads TGCGCCAGCAGCCATGGGACAGCTCCCTTCTATGGCTACACCTTC. It translates to CASSHGTAPFYGYTF.

The chain combines TRBV6-5 with TRBJ2-7; TRBD1 aligns across 9 bases. The CDR3 has 14 amino acids. Germline lookup yields CDR1 MNHEY and CDR2 SVGAGI. The V gene end was trimmed by 4 bases and the J gene end by 6 bases; junction bases not matched to a gene: 7. The CDR3 DNA reads TGTGCCAGCAGTTCCCCGGGACAGGGAGTCGAGCAGTACTTC. This codes for CASSSPGQGVEQYF.